Following are 32 T cell receptor beta chains from one sample sequenced in a study of blood T cell repertoires in COVID-19. Here immunoSEQ multiplex PCR was the method, and the copy in TCRdb shows in-frame clones only, minus some. The table has under 250,000 clones, 80% to 85% seen once; the top ten hold 27%. Sequenced: peripheral blood. The receptors shown here come from a man aged 35 to 55 with acute or convalescent COVID-19.

The CDR3 is CASLLQGVQNTEAFF. DNA for the CDR3: TGTGCCAGCCTCCTTCAGGGGGTCCAGAACACTGAAGCTTTCTTT. The rearrangement links TRBV28 to TRBJ1-1, with TRBD1 matching 7 bases. Germline lookup yields CDR1 MDHEN and CDR2 SYDVKM. Unmatched junction bases numbered 10, after V lost 8 bases and J lost 1 base. The length of the CDR3 is 15 residues.

The V call is TRBV3-1 (or the pseudogene TRBV3-2), the J call TRBJ2-5; perhaps TRBD2 as D (5 bases). V was pared by 0 bases and J by 5 bases, with 13 bases between. The CDR3 is 15 residues long. The germline V gene encodes CDR1 LGHDT and CDR2 YNNKEL (reference sequence). CDR3 in DNA: TGTGCCAGCAGCCAAGACACCCTAGCCTGGGAGACCCAGTACTTC. It translates to CASSQDTLAWETQYF.

The chain recombines TRBV5-1 with TRBJ2-7, with D possibly matching TRBD1 (7 bases). Germline loops: CDR1 SGHRS, CDR2 YFSETQ. V lost 5 bases and J 6 bases, leaving 18 bases between the germline ends. This CDR3 is built from 14 residues. CDR3 nucleotides: TGCGCCAGCAGGGACAGGTCCGTGGGGGGCGAGCAGTACTTC. Translating it yields CASRDRSVGGEQYF.

This sequence joins TRBV6-4 and TRBJ1-1; D is unclear. Trimming took 5 bases from V and 3 from J, leaving 10 bases between them. The germline V gene has CDR1 MRHNA and CDR2 SNTAGT. The CDR3 has 13 amino acids. The CDR3 region is CASSTTEDTEAFF. CDR3 sequence (DNA): TGTGCCAGCAGTACAACAGAAGACACTGAAGCTTTCTTT.

The CDR3 region has the DNA TGTGCCAGCAGCTTAGGGGGACAGGGTTTCCTCCACTTT. Translation gives CASSLGGQGFLHF. V and J are TRBV7-8 and TRBJ1-6, with 9 positions matching TRBD1. There are 13 residues in the CDR3. With V trimmed by 1 base and J by 15 bases, 4 bases remained unmatched. In germline, CDR1 is SGHVS, CDR2 FQNEAQ.

This clone was seen a single time. The J gene is TRBJ2-1, the V gene TRBV4-1, with a weak D call TRBD2 (6 bases). The V gene's germline CDR1 is MGHRA and CDR2 YSYEKL. The CDR3 is 15 amino acids. V was shortened by 1 base and J by 8 bases, with 15 bases between the two germline ends. The CDR3 spells CASSQGIADGDEQFF. CDR3 nucleotides: TGCGCCAGCAGCCAAGGAATAGCGGATGGGGATGAGCAGTTCTTC.

This clone showed up just once. This sequence joins TRBV2 and TRBJ1-2; D uncertain. This CDR3 has 13 residues. Germline V lookup: CDR1 SNHLY, CDR2 FYNNEI. Trimming removed 9 bases from V and 7 bases from J, with 18 bases in between. The CDR3 nucleotides read TGTGCCAGTTCATCCCGCACTTGTTCTGGCTACACCTTC. Translating gives CASSSRTCSGYTF.

The chain has TRBV12-3 or TRBV12-4 and TRBJ2-7, with D hard to call. The CDR3 spans 11 residues. Trimming pared 4 bases from V and 7 bases from J, leaving 8 bases between. In DNA, the CDR3 is TGTGCCAGCAGTTCCTTTCGGGAGCAGTACTTC. The encoded protein is CASSSFREQYF.

This chain connects TRBV5-1 to TRBJ1-2; D not resolved. CDR3 length: 13 amino acids. Trimming took off 0 bases at V and 5 bases at J, with 8 bases between the two ends. Germline assignment: CDR1 SGHRS and CDR2 YFSETQ. Here the CDR3 DNA reads TGCGCCAGCAGCTTGGCTACAGAATATGGCTACACCTTC. It codes for CASSLATEYGYTF.

This chain connects TRBV2 to TRBJ1-3; the match to TRBD1 covers 10 bases. The V gene's germline CDR1 is SNHLY and CDR2 FYNNEI. V was pared by 4 bases and J by 5 bases, with 8 bases of the junction left unmatched. This CDR3 has 16 residues. CDR3 coding DNA: TGTGCCAGCAGTGTCACCTGGACAGGGGGTAGAAACACCATATATTTT. It specifies CASSVTWTGGRNTIYF.

The sample holds a few counts of this clone. The chain carries TRBV7-2 and TRBJ2-6, with TRBD1 matching 7 bases. The J segment lost 2 bases and the V segment lost 5 bases, leaving 9 bases of the junction unmatched. The CDR3 consists of 17 residues. Germline-derived CDR1 and CDR2 are SGHTA and FQGNSA. As DNA, the CDR3 is TGTGCCAGCAGCCCAGGGACAGTCTTCGCTGGGGCCAACGTCCTGACTTTC. The encoded protein is CASSPGTVFAGANVLTF.

The rearrangement joins TRBV3-1 (or the pseudogene TRBV3-2) to TRBJ1-2, with 9 bases aligning to TRBD1. Germline CDR1 is LGHDT and CDR2 is YNNKEL (reference sequence). The CDR3 is made up of 15 amino acids. The junction had 6 bases not matched to a gene; V was cut back by 3 bases and J by 4 bases. CDR3 protein: CASSHAGQGGYGYTF. The CDR3 nucleotides read TGTGCCAGCAGCCACGCGGGACAGGGCGGCTATGGCTACACCTTC.

In DNA form, the CDR3 reads TGCGCCAGCAGCTTGGAAGGTTGGGTGAGGGACACTGAAGCTTTCTTT. Protein: CASSLEGWVRDTEAFF. The rearrangement uses TRBV5-1 and TRBJ1-1; D not certain. Germline values: CDR1 SGHRS, CDR2 YFSETQ. This CDR3 is 16 amino acids long. Deletions cut 0 bases from V and 3 bases from J, with 15 bases between.

The V gene is TRBV7-2, the J gene TRBJ1-3, with TRBD1 identical over 8 bases. The CDR3 spans 16 residues. V lost 2 bases, J lost 9 bases, and 12 bases stayed unmatched. Looked up from germline, CDR1 is SGHTA and CDR2 is FQGNSA. The CDR3 spells CASSLPSRQGLGTIYF. Here the CDR3 DNA reads TGTGCCAGCAGCTTACCGTCTCGACAGGGGTTAGGCACCATATATTTT.

The J gene is TRBJ2-5, the V gene TRBV25-1; D gene uncertain. Between the trimmed V and J ends, which lost 3 bases and 6 bases, there was a span of 2 bases. The V gene's germline CDR1 is MGHDK and CDR2 SYGVNS. The CDR3 is made up of 10 amino acids. The CDR3 DNA reads as TGTGCCAGCAGTGATAAGACCCAGTACTTC. It translates to CASSDKTQYF.

This chain joins TRBV27 and TRBJ2-5; a possible D gene is TRBD2 (6 bases). V lost 7 bases, J lost 2 bases, and 20 bases lay in between. Germline loops: CDR1 MNHEY, CDR2 SMNVEV (reference sequence). The CDR3 has 16 residues. As DNA, the CDR3 is TGTGCCAGCAATAGGCGCCGCTCTAGCGCTCAAGAGACCCAGTACTTC. This gives the protein CASNRRRSSAQETQYF.

The genes are TRBV20-1 and TRBJ1-6, with D perhaps matching TRBD1 (6 bases). V was shortened by 3 bases and J by 5 bases, with 14 bases between the two germline ends. The CDR3 runs to 15 residues. Germline assignment: CDR1 DFQATT and CDR2 SNEGSKA (reference sequence). The DNA of the CDR3 is TGCAGTGCTAGTAAAGCAGGGGCCGATAATTCACCCCTCCACTTT. Protein product: CSASKAGADNSPLHF.

This chain uses TRBV11-2 with TRBJ2-1; tentatively, D is TRBD2 (6 bases). The V end lost 4 bases, the J end lost 4 bases, and 17 bases lay between the germline ends. Germline CDR1 and CDR2: SGHAT and FQNNGV. The length of the CDR3 is 16 residues. The CDR3 loop reads CASSSSRDWEYNEQFF. DNA for the CDR3: TGTGCCAGCAGCTCGTCACGGGACTGGGAATACAATGAGCAGTTCTTC.

This clone was recorded only once. The chain links TRBV15 to TRBJ1-5; the D gene is possibly TRBD1 (6 bases). The V gene lost 3 bases and the J gene lost 5 bases, with 17 bases spanning the gap. This CDR3 comprises 16 residues. Germline V lookup: CDR1 LNHNV, CDR2 YYDKDF (reference sequence). CDR3 nucleotides: TGTGCCACCAGCAGCGGTGGTGTGGCAGGGGATCAGCCCCAGCATTTT. This sequence encodes CATSSGGVAGDQPQHF. The variable domain in full, completed from reference TRBV15 and TRBJ1-5, reads DAMVIQNPRYQVTQFGKPVTLSCSQTLNHNVMYWYQQKSSQAPKLLFHYYDKDFNNEADTPDNFQSRRPNTSFCFLDIRSPGLGDTAMYLCATSSGGVAGDQPQHFGDGTRLSIL.

The gene calls are TRBV19 and TRBJ2-3; tentatively, D is TRBD1 (5 bases). V was trimmed by 3 bases and J by 1 base, leaving 8 bases between them. The CDR3 is made up of 14 amino acids. In germline, CDR1 is LNHDA, CDR2 SQIVND (reference sequence). CDR3 residues: CASSMGPRTDTQYF. Here the CDR3 DNA reads TGTGCCAGTAGTATGGGGCCTCGCACAGATACGCAGTATTTT.

The V and J genes are TRBV7-9 and TRBJ2-1, with 8 positions matching TRBD2. V lost 4 bases, J lost 8 bases, and 16 bases stayed unmatched. This CDR3 is 17 amino acids long. CDR1 and CDR2 (germline): SEHNR, FQNEAQ (reference sequence). CDR3 coding DNA: TGTGCCAGCAGCTCTCCTTGGAAGCGGGAGTCGGGCCATGAGCAGTTCTTC. Translated, it gives CASSSPWKRESGHEQFF.

The V and J genes are TRBV4-1 and TRBJ1-6; 8 bases align to TRBD1. Per germline, CDR1 MGHRA and CDR2 YSYEKL. J was trimmed by 9 bases and V by 2 bases; bases with no gene match: 12. This CDR3 has 17 residues. CDR3 loop: CASSQSSGGSPASPLHF. CDR3 nucleotide sequence: TGCGCCAGCAGCCAAAGTTCAGGGGGCAGTCCTGCTTCACCCCTCCACTTT.

The genes are TRBV27 and TRBJ1-6, with D possibly being TRBD1 (6 bases). CDR3 length equals 15 residues. V lost 2 bases and J lost 9, with 14 bases in between. The germline CDR1 and CDR2 sequences are MNHEY and SMNVEV (reference sequence). The CDR3 bases are TGTGCCAGCAGTTTAAGGGACACGGGTCGTTCACCCCTCCACTTT. Its protein is CASSLRDTGRSPLHF.

DNA for the CDR3: TGCGCCAGCAGCCAAGCCCCAGGACTAGCGTTAACCTCCTACGAGCAGTACTTC. It is translated as CASSQAPGLALTSYEQYF. The chain links TRBV4-1 to TRBJ2-7, with 9 bases lining up with TRBD2. Per germline, CDR1 MGHRA and CDR2 YSYEKL. The CDR3 extends over 18 amino acids. V was clipped by 1 base and J by 0 bases; unmatched bases: 10.

Here the CDR3 DNA reads TGTGCCAGCAGCTTTGGGCAGACCTACGAGCAGTACTTC. It yields the protein CASSFGQTYEQYF. V and J are TRBV5-5 and TRBJ2-7; D remains ambiguous. Trimming took 2 bases from V and 2 from J, leaving 8 bases between them. CDR3 length: 13 amino acids. CDR1 is SGHKS, CDR2 YYEKEE, per germline (reference sequence).

This sequence joins TRBV6-6 and TRBJ1-1; D may be TRBD1 (5 bases). The CDR3 runs 14 residues. CDR1 and CDR2 from the germline V gene are MNHNY and SVGAGI (reference sequence). The germline V and J ends were trimmed by 6 bases and 4 bases, with 15 bases remaining between them. The DNA of the CDR3 is TGTGCCAGCAGGATCCGGGGGGATTCCACTGAAGCTTTCTTT. Translating it yields CASRIRGDSTEAFF.

The chain joins TRBV4-2 to TRBJ1-5; tentatively, D is TRBD1 (6 bases). Germline V lookup: CDR1 LGHNA, CDR2 YNFKEQ. The V and J ends lost 1 base and 4 bases respectively, with 11 bases between them. The CDR3 runs 15 residues. CDR3 bases: TGTGCCAGCAGCCAAGGGACAGTCCTAAATCAGCCCCAGCATTTT. Amino acids: CASSQGTVLNQPQHF.

The V and J genes are TRBV4-3 and TRBJ2-1, with 14 positions matching TRBD2. Germline CDR1 and CDR2: LGHNA and YSLEER. CDR3 length: 18 residues. V shed 1 base and J 7 bases; nucleotides not matched to a gene: 9. The CDR3 DNA is TGCGCCAGCAGCCAAGTAACCGGGACTAGCGGGAGCCGGAATGAGCAGTTCTTC. This translates into CASSQVTGTSGSRNEQFF.

The rearrangement links TRBV24-1 to TRBJ2-3, with no clear D. Germline V lookup: CDR1 KGHDR, CDR2 SFDVKD. Trimming took off 4 bases at V and 4 bases at J, with 5 bases between the two ends. This CDR3 has 12 residues. CDR3: CATSDPSDTQYF. Here the CDR3 DNA reads TGTGCCACCAGTGACCCTTCAGATACGCAGTATTTT.

J is TRBJ2-7 and V is TRBV13; 9 positions agree with TRBD2. Germline V gene data show CDR1 as PRHDT and CDR2 as FYEKMQ (reference sequence). The CDR3 contains 15 residues. Unmatched junction bases numbered 7, after V lost 5 bases and J lost 2 bases. For the CDR3, the DNA is TGTGCCAGCAGCCCGAAGGCTAGCGGGGCCTACGAGCAGTACTTC. Translated, it gives CASSPKASGAYEQYF.

The V and J genes are TRBV9 and TRBJ1-1, with 10 bases matching TRBD1. This CDR3 is built from 14 residues. The germline CDR1 and CDR2 sequences are SGDLS and YYNGEE. V lost 4 bases and J lost 4; bases outside the gene matches: 4. As DNA, the CDR3 is TGTGCCAGCAGCCGCGACAGGGGGCTCACTGAAGCTTTCTTT. Translating it yields CASSRDRGLTEAFF.

The chain links TRBV6-5 to TRBJ1-5, with 8 positions matching TRBD1. CDR1 is MNHEY, CDR2 SVGAGI, per germline. This CDR3 comprises 15 residues. V shed 5 bases, J shed 5 bases, and the junction held 8 bases outside the gene matches. CDR3 loop: CASSSDRGIDQPQHF. The CDR3 nucleotides read TGTGCCAGCAGTAGTGACAGGGGTATAGATCAGCCCCAGCATTTT.